This T cell receptor (beta chain) was sequenced during a study of blood T cell repertoires in COVID-19. About the study: Some COVID-19 samples were acute and others convalescent; all came from the United States, Italy and Spain. The analysed material was cDNA or gDNA that came from T cells, B-cell-depleted T cells, or PBMCs.

Authors' data handling: Amplification of reference gene primers provided the estimated nucleated cell counts. The method was immunoSEQ multiplex PCR; TCRdb's version includes in-frame clones alone and lacks a portion of them. The V and J calls and clone size were taken over from that table, and D and trimming were inferred from the DNA. The sample contains about 320,000 clones, roughly 85% of which appear only once. The CDR3 sequence is 16 residues long. Germline CDR1 MGHRA, CDR2 YSYEKL. V lost 2 bases and J lost 2, with 16 bases in between. This TCR was sampled from a human donor in a cohort sampled during active COVID-19. The sequencing input was peripheral blood. V and J are TRBV4-1 and TRBJ2-7; D may be TRBD1 (6 bases). The CDR3 spells CASSQLTGNRPYEQYF. The CDR3 DNA reads as TGCGCCAGCAGCCAACTCACAGGGAACAGACCCTACGAGCAGTACTTC.